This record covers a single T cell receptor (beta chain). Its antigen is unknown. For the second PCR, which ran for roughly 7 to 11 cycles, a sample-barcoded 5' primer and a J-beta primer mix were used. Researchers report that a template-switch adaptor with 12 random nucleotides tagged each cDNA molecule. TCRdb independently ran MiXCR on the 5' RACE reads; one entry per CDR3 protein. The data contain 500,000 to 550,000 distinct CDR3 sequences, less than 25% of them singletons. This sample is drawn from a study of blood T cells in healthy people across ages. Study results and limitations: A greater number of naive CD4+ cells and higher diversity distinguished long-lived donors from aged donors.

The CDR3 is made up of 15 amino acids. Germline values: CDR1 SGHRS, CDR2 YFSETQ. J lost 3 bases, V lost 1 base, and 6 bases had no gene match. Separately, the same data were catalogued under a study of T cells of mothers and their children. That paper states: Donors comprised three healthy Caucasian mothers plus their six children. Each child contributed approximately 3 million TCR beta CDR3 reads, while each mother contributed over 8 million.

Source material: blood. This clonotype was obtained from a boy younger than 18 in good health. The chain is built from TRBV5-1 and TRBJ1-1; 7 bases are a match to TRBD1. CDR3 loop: CASSLWRQGDTEAFF. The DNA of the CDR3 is TGCGCCAGCAGCTTGTGGCGGCAGGGGGACACTGAAGCTTTCTTT.